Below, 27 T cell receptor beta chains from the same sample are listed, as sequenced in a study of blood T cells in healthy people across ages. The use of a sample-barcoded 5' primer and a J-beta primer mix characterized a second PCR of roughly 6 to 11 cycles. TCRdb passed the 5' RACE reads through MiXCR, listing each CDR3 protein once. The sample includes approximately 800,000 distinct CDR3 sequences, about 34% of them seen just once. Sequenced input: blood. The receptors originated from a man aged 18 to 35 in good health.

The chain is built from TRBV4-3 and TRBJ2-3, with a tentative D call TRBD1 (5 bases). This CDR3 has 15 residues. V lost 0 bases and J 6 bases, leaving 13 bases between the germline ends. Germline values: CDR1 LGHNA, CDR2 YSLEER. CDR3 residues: CASSQDLTGRDTQYF. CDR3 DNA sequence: TGCGCCAGCAGCCAAGATCTAACAGGCCGGGATACGCAGTATTTT.

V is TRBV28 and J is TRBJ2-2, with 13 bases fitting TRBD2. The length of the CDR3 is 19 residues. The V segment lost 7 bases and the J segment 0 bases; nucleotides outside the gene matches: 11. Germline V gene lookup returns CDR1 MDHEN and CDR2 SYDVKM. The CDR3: CASKGSGTSGTSNTGELFF. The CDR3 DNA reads TGTGCCAGCAAGGGTTCCGGGACTAGCGGGACATCGAACACCGGGGAGCTGTTTTTT.

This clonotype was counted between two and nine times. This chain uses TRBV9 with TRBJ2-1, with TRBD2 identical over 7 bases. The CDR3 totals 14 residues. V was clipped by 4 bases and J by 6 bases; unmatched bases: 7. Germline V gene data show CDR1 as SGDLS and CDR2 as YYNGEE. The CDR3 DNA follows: TGTGCCAGCAGCAGGGACGGACTAGGCAATGAGCAGTTCTTC. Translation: CASSRDGLGNEQFF.

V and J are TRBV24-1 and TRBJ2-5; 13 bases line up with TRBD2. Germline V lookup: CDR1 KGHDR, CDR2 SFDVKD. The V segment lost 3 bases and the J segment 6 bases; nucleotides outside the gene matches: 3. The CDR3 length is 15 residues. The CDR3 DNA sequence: TGTGCCACCAGTGATGTGACTAGCGGGGGGAAGACCCAGTACTTC. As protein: CATSDVTSGGKTQYF.

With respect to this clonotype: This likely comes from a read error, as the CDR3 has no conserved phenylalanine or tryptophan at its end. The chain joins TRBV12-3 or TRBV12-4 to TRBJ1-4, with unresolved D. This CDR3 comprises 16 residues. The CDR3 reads CASSLAGREANERLFL. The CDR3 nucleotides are TGTGCCAGCAGTTTAGCGGGTCGGGAGGCTAATGAAAGACTGTTTCTT.

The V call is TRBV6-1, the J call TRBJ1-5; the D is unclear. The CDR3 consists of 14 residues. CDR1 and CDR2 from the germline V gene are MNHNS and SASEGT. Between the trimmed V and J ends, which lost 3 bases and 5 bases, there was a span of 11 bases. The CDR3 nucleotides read TGTGCCAGCAGTGAGCCCCGGAATGATCAGCCCCAGCATTTT. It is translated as CASSEPRNDQPQHF.

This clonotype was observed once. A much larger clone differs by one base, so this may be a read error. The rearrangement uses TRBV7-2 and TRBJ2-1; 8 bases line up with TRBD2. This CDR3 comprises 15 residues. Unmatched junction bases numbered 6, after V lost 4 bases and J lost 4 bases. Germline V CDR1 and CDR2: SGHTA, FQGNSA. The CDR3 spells CASSSPAGDYNEQFF. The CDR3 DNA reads TGTGCCAGCAGCTCACCAGCGGGGGATTACAATGAGCAGTTCTTC.

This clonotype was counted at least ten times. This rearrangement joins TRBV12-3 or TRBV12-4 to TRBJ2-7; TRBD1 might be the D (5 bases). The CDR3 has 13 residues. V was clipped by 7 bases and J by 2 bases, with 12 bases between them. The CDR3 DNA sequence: TGTGCCAGCAACCAGGGTATCGCCTACGAGCAGTACTTC. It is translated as CASNQGIAYEQYF.

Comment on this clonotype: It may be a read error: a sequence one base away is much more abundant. The CDR3 region has the DNA TGCAGCGTTTCCCCATCCAGGGACAATGAGCAGATCTTC. Its translation is CSVSPSRDNEQIF. This chain links TRBV29-1 with TRBJ2-1; D may be TRBD1 (6 bases). The CDR3 contains 13 residues. Germline V gene lookup returns CDR1 SQVTM and CDR2 ANQGSEA.

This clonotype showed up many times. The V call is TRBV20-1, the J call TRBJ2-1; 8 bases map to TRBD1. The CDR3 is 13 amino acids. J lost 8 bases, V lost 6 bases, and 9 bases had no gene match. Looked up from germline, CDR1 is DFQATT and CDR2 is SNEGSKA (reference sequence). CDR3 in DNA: TGCAGTGCCAAAGGACAGGGTGGTTATGAGCAGTTCTTC. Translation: CSAKGQGGYEQFF.

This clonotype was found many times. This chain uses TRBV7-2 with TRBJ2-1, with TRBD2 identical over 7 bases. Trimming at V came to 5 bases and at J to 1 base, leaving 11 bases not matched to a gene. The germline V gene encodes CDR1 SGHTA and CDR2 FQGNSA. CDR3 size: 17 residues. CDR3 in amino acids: CASSPSLTSPSYNEQFF. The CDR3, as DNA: TGTGCCAGCAGCCCCAGTTTGACTAGCCCGTCCTACAATGAGCAGTTCTTC.

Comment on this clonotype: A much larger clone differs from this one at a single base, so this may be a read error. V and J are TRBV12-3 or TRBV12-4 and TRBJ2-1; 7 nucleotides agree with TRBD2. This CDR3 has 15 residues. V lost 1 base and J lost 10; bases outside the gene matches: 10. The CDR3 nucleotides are TGTGCCAGCAGTTTAGTGACTAGCCCAAAATACGAGCAGTTCTTC. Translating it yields CASSLVTSPKYEQFF.

CDR3 in amino acids: CSAPDRGADTEAFF. The CDR3 coding sequence is TGCAGCGCTCCGGACAGGGGGGCGGACACTGAAGCTTTCTTT. The chain has TRBV29-1 and TRBJ1-1, with 10 bases that match TRBD1. CDR1 is SQVTM, CDR2 ANQGSEA, per germline. The CDR3 sequence is 14 residues long. Losses at the gene ends were 7 bases for V and 3 bases for J; bases not matched to a gene: 8.

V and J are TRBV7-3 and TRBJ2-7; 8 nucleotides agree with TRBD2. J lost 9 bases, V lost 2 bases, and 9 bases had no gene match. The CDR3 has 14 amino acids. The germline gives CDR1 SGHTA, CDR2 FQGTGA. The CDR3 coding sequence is TGTGCCAGCAGCTTAGAATGGCTAGCGGGCGGGCAGTACTTC. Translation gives CASSLEWLAGGQYF.

CDR3 amino acids: CASSQGVLAGSSTEAFF. In DNA, the CDR3 is TGCGCCAGCAGCCAAGGTGTCCTAGCCGGGTCGAGCACTGAAGCTTTCTTT. The chain joins TRBV4-3 to TRBJ1-1, with unresolved D. Germline V gene lookup returns CDR1 LGHNA and CDR2 YSLEER. The V and J ends lost 1 base and 4 bases respectively, with 19 bases between them. The CDR3 runs 17 residues.

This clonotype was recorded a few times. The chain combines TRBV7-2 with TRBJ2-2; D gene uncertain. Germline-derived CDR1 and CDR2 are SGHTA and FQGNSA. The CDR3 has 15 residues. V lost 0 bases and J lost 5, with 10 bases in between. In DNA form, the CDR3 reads TGTGCCAGCAGCTTAGCCAAGAGGTCTACCGGGGAGCTGTTTTTT. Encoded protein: CASSLAKRSTGELFF. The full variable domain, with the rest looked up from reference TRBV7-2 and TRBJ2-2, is GAGVSQSPSNKVTEKGKDVELRCDPISGHTALYWYRQSLGQGLEFLIYFQGNSAPDKSGLPSDRFSAERTGGSVSTLTIQRTQQEDSAVYLCASSLAKRSTGELFFGEGSRLTVL.

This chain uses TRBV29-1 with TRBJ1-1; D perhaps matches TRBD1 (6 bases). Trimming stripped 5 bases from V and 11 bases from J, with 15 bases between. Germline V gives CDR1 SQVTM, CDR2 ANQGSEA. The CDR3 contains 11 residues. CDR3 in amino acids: CSVRYREVAFF. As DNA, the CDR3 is TGCAGCGTTCGGTACAGGGAGGTCGCTTTCTTT.

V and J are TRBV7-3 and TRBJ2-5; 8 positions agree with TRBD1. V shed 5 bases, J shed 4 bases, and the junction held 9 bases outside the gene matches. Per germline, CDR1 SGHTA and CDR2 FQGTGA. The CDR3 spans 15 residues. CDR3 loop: CASSPRPDRVETQYF. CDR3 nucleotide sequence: TGTGCCAGCAGCCCCCGACCGGACAGGGTAGAGACCCAGTACTTC.

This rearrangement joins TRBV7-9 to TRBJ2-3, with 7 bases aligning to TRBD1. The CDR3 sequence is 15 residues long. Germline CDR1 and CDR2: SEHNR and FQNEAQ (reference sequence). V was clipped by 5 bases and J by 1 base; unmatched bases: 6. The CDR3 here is CASSTDRAGTDTQYF. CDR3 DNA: TGTGCCAGCAGCACCGACAGGGCCGGCACAGATACGCAGTATTTT.

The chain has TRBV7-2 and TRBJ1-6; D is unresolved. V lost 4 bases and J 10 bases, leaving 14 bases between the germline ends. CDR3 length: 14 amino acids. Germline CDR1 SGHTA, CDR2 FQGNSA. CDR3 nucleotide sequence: TGTGCCAGCAGCTCGGCCCGAGTCGAATCACCCCTCCACTTT. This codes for CASSSARVESPLHF.

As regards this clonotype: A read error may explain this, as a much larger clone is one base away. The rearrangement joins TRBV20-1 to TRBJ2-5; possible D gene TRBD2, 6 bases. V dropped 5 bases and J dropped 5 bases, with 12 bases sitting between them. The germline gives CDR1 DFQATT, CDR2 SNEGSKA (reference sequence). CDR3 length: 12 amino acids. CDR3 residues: CSAPGLWETQYF. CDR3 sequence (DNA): TGCAGTGCTCCGGGACTCTGGGAGACCCAGTACTTC.

This CDR3 reads CASSGSLGSSYEQYF. CDR3 nucleotide sequence: TGTGCCAGCAGCGGTAGCCTTGGGAGCTCCTACGAGCAGTACTTC. V is TRBV7-6 and J is TRBJ2-7; tentative D call: TRBD2 (5 bases). V lost 5 bases and J lost 0, with 14 bases in between. This CDR3 region has 15 residues. Germline-derived CDR1 and CDR2 are SGHVS and FNYEAQ.

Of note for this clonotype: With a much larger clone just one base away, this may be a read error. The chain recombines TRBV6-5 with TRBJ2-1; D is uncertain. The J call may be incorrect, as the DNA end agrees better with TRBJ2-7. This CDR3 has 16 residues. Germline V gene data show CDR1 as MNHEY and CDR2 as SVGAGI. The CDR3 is CASSYHGSSPYNEQYF. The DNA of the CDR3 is TGTGCCAGCAGTTACCATGGTAGCTCTCCCTACAATGAGCAGTACTTC.

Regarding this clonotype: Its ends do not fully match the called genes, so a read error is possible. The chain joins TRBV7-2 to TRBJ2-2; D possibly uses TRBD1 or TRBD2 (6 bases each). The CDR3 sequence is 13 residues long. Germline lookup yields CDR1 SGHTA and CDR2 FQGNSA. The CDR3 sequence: CASSHPGAGELLF. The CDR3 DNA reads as TGTGCCAGCAGCCACCCGGGGGCCGGGGAGCTGTTGTTT.

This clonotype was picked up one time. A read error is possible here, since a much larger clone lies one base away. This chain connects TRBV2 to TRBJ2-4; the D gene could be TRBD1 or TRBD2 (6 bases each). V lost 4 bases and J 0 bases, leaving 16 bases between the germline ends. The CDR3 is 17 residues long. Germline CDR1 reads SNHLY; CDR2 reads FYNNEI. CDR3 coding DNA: TGTGCCAGCAGTGTGTCAGGAGGGGGACCAGCCAAAAACATTCAGTACTTC. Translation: CASSVSGGGPAKNIQYF.

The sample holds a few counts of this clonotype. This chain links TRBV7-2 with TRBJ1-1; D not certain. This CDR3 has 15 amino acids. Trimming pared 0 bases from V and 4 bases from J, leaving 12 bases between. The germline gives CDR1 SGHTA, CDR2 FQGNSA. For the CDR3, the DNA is TGTGCCAGCAGCTTAGCCGGGGTCGTCGGCACTGAAGCTTTCTTT. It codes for CASSLAGVVGTEAFF.

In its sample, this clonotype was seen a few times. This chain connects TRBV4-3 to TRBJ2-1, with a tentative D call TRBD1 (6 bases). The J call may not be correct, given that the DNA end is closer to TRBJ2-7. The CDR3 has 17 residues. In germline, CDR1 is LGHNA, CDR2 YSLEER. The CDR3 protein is CASSHLATGYSYNEQYF. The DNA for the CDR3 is TGCGCCAGCAGCCACCTCGCGACAGGCTATTCCTACAATGAGCAGTACTTC.